In its sample, the clone carrying this T cell receptor beta chain ranks as medium-sized. Its antigen is still unknown. Germline CDR1 GTSNPN, CDR2 SVGIG (reference sequence). This CDR3 comprises 13 residues. V lost 5 bases and J lost 4, with 12 bases in between. This specimen comes from a study of T and B cells in COVID-19 patients. Study at large: The recovered patients had mostly mild to moderate COVID-19 with outpatient management. The study's findings and limits: CD4+, regulatory T cell, CD8+ and sorted SARS-CoV-2-responsive or tetramer+ T cells were not yet sequenced. At recovery TRB diversity and richness exceeded healthy donors, after highly clonal active COVID-19 repertoires. Exclusive to the recovered cohort were some 2,500 TCR clusters, some 30 of them with low generation probability.

TRB rearrangements were amplified by multiplex PCR with BIOMED2 TRB-A/B primers. TCRdb reanalysed the multiplex PCR reads using MiXCR and keeps one entry per CDR3 protein. This sample has about 14,000 distinct CDR3 sequences, with 29% found just once. From blood, roughly 250-500 ng of genomic DNA served as TRB template. Source material: blood. The receptor's source is a human donor who had recovered from COVID-19. This sequence joins TRBV30 and TRBJ2-1, with D possibly being TRBD1 (5 bases). CDR3 DNA: TGTGCCTGGTCAAAGGGGCTTTACAATGAGCAGTTCTTC. Its translation: CAWSKGLYNEQFF.